This T cell receptor (beta chain) appears in the sequencing data of a study of cytomegalovirus exposure and HLA in healthy donors. On this clone itself: Antigen: not known.

Study results and caveats: Later genetic work tied a missense DCLRE1C variant to beta-chain V and J trimming. Most TCR sequences were seen very rarely across donors, but some public TCRs occurred in many.

Use of 60 Vbeta and 13 Jbeta primers characterized the PCR. Assay used: immunoSEQ multiplex PCR; TCRdb lists only in-frame clones, some missing. The sample holds 150,000 to 180,000 clones, approximately 82% seen once. The ends were cut back, 0 bases at V and 0 bases at J, with 7 bases in the middle. The germline gives CDR1 SGDLS, CDR2 YYNGEE. CDR3 length: 15 residues. The sequenced sample was PBMCs. V gene TRBV9 combines with J gene TRBJ2-1; D uncertain. The sequence came from a woman between 45 and 60 years old in good health and CMV-seropositive. The CDR3, as DNA: TGTGCCAGCAGCGTAGCGGTGAACTCCTACAATGAGCAGTTCTTC. This encodes CASSVAVNSYNEQFF.